Detailed here is one T cell receptor beta chain. Its target is unknown. This record belongs to a study of cytotoxic CD8 clonotypes in ibrutinib-treated CLL. Investigators sought sequencing depths of between 1 in 200,000 and 1 in 1 million T cells. Sequenced by immunoSEQ multiplex PCR; TCRdb stores in-frame clones only, minus some. This table has around 310,000 clones, around four fifths appearing once. V lost 2 bases and J 1 base, leaving 9 bases between the germline ends. The CDR3 is 15 amino acids. CDR1 is KGHSH, CDR2 LQKENI, per germline. Study observations and caveats: At baseline, clonality was higher than in age-matched healthy donors and correlated with CD8+ counts. Samples were collected at differing times from sustained-remission and progressing patients.

The TCR comes from a human donor with chronic lymphocytic leukemia. The chain recombines TRBV18 with TRBJ1-5, with a possible D match to TRBD1 (6 bases). The sequencing used PBMCs, collected before ibrutinib treatment. CDR3 region: CASSPYGTSNQPQHF. CDR3 DNA: TGTGCCAGCTCACCATACGGGACAAGCAATCAGCCCCAGCATTTT. Using reference TRBV18 and TRBJ1-5 for the parts outside the CDR3, the full variable domain is NAGVMQNPRHLVRRRGQEARLRCSPMKGHSHVYWYRQLPEEGLKFMVYLQKENIIDESGMPKERFSAEFPKEGPSILRIQQVVRGDSAAYFCASSPYGTSNQPQHFGDGTRLSIL.